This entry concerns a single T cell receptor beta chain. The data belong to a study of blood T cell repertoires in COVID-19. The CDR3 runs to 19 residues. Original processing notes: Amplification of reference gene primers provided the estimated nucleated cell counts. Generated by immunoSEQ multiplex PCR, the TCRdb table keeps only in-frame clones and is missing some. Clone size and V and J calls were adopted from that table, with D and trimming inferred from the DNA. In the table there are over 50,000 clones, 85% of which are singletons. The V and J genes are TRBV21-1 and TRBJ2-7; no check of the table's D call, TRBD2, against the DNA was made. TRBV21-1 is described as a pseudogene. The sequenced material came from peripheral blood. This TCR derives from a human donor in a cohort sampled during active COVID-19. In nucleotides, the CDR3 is TGTGCCAGCAGCAAAGAACGGACTAGCGGGATCCTAACCACCTACGAGCAGTACTTC. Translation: CASSKERTSGILTTYEQYF.